This T cell receptor (beta chain) derives from a study of T cell responses to AZD1222 COVID-19 vaccine. The table came from immunoSEQ multiplex PCR; TCRdb's copy has only in-frame clones and leaves some out. Here the sample spans approximately 150,000 clones, roughly 93% being singletons. CDR1 is MGHRA and CDR2 is YSYEKL in the germline V gene. V gave up 1 base and J gave up 0 bases; unmatched junction bases: 6. This CDR3 is 17 amino acids long. This receptor was identified in an adult in good health. Source: peripheral blood, taken on day 0 of AZD1222 vaccination. This sequence joins TRBV4-1 and TRBJ1-3, with 7 nucleotides matching TRBD1. CDR3 region: CASSQGRQGSSGNTIYF. The CDR3 nucleotides are TGCGCCAGCAGCCAAGGTAGACAGGGAAGCTCTGGAAACACCATATATTTT.